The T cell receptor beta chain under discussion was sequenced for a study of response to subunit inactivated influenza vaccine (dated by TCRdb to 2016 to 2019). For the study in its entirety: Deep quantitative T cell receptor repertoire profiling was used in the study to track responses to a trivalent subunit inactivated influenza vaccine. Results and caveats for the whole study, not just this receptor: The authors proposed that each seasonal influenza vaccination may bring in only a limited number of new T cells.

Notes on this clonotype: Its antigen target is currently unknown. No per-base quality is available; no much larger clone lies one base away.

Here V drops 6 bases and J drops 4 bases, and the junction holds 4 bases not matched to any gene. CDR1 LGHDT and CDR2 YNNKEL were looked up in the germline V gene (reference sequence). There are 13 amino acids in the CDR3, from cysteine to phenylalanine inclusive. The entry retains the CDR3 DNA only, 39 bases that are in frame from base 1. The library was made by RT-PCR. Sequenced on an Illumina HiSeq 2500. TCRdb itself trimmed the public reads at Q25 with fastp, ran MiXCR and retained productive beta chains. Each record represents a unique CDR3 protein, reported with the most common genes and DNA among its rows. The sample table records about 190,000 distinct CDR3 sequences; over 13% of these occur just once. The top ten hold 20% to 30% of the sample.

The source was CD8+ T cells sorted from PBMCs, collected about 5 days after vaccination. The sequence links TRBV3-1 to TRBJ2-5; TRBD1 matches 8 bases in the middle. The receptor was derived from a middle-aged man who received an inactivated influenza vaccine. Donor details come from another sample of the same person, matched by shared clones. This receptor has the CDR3 CASRGQGVETQYF. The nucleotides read TGTGCCAGCAGAGGACAGGGCGTAGAGACCCAGTACTTC.